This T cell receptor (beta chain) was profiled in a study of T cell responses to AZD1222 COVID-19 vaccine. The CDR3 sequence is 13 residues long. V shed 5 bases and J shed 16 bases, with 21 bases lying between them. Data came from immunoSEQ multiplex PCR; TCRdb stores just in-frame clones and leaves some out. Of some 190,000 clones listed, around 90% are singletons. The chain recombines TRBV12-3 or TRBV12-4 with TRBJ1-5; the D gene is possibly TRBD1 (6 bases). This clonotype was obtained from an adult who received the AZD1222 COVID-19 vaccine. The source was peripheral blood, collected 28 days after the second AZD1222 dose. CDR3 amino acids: CASSSLRAGHKHF. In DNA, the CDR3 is TGTGCCAGCAGTAGTCTTAGGGCGGGACATAAACATTTT.